The 13 T cell receptor beta chains in this list originate from one sample, sequenced in a study of T cell responses to AZD1222 COVID-19 vaccine. Data came from immunoSEQ multiplex PCR; TCRdb stores just in-frame clones and leaves some out. This table has tens of thousands of clones, around 88% appearing once. Here the sequenced sample was peripheral blood, taken 28 days after the second dose of the MenACWY control vaccine. These receptors came from an adult who received the MenACWY meningococcal vaccine as a control.

V gene TRBV19 combines with J gene TRBJ2-2, with D unclear. The germline V and J ends were trimmed by 4 bases and 1 base, with 7 bases remaining between them. In germline, CDR1 is LNHDA, CDR2 SQIVND (reference sequence). This CDR3 comprises 14 residues. CDR3 sequence: CASSKRVNTGELFF. As DNA, the CDR3 is TGTGCCAGTAGTAAACGAGTGAACACCGGGGAGCTGTTTTTT.

The gene calls are TRBV5-1 and TRBJ1-1; D perhaps matches TRBD1 (5 bases). This CDR3 contains 15 residues. CDR1 and CDR2 from the germline V gene are SGHRS and YFSETQ. V dropped 4 bases and J dropped 0 bases, with 13 bases sitting between them. CDR3 nucleotides: TGCGCCAGCAGCAGGGACGGGGATATGAACACTGAAGCTTTCTTT. This gives the protein CASSRDGDMNTEAFF.

CDR3 sequence (DNA): TGTGCCAGCAGCCAAGATACTAGCCCAATTTATGGCTACACCTTC. As protein: CASSQDTSPIYGYTF. This chain joins TRBV3-1 (or the pseudogene TRBV3-2) and TRBJ1-2; no reliable D call. Per the germline V gene, CDR1 is LGHDT and CDR2 is YNNKEL (reference sequence). With 0 bases removed from V and 5 bases from J, the gap between germline ends came to 13 bases. The CDR3 extends over 15 amino acids.

The rearrangement uses TRBV28 and TRBJ2-2, with 8 bases matching TRBD2. The CDR3 has 14 amino acids. The V gene's germline CDR1 is MDHEN and CDR2 SYDVKM. V trimming: 3 bases; J trimming: 5 bases; junction bases outside the gene matches: 2. The CDR3 DNA is TGTGCCAGCAGTTTTTCGGGGGGGACCGGGGAGCTGTTTTTT. Residues: CASSFSGGTGELFF. The complete variable domain, with remaining parts taken from reference TRBV28 and TRBJ2-2, reads DVKVTQSSRYLVKRTGEKVFLECVQDMDHENMFWYRQDPGLGLRLIYFSYDVKMKEKGDIPEGYSVSREKKERFSLILESASTNQTSMYLCASSFSGGTGELFFGEGSRLTVL.

The chain combines TRBV19 with TRBJ1-5; TRBD1 agrees at 10 bases. The CDR3 totals 15 residues. Per the germline V gene, CDR1 is LNHDA and CDR2 is SQIVND (reference sequence). The V and J ends lost 4 bases and 7 bases, in that order; junction bases with no gene match: 7. The CDR3 DNA follows: TGTGCCAGTAGTACCCCGGGACAGGGGACCCAGCCCCAGCATTTT. This gives the protein CASSTPGQGTQPQHF.

By share, this clone counts as medium-sized (0.01 to 0.1%). The rearrangement links TRBV5-6 to TRBJ2-3; 9 bases map to TRBD1. J gave up 1 base and V 3 bases, and 3 bases lay outside the gene matches. This CDR3 is built from 15 residues. CDR1 is SGHDT and CDR2 is YYEEEE in the germline V gene. The CDR3 is CASSWGQGGTDTQYF. The CDR3 nucleotides read TGTGCCAGCAGCTGGGGACAGGGTGGCACAGATACGCAGTATTTT.

The chain links TRBV9 to TRBJ1-6, with 10 bases that match TRBD1. The germline CDR1 and CDR2 sequences are SGDLS and YYNGEE. Trimming removed 0 bases from V and 0 bases from J; junction bases left unmatched: 9. The CDR3 has 20 amino acids. The CDR3 here is CASSVDPGTGDLSYNSPLHF. The CDR3 coding sequence is TGTGCCAGCAGCGTAGACCCCGGGACAGGGGACCTCTCCTATAATTCACCCCTCCACTTT.

CDR3: CASARQGSTDTQYF. CDR3 DNA sequence: TGTGCCAGCGCCCGACAGGGGAGCACAGATACGCAGTATTTT. The chain links TRBV10-3 to TRBJ2-3; TRBD1 aligns across 8 bases. CDR1 ENHRY and CDR2 SYGVKD come from the germline V gene. The CDR3 is made up of 14 amino acids. V lost 10 bases and J lost 0; bases outside the gene matches: 6.

The chain links TRBV5-1 to TRBJ1-2; D gene unclear. The germline gives CDR1 SGHRS, CDR2 YFSETQ. The CDR3 is 15 residues long. With 0 bases removed from V and 8 bases from J, the gap between germline ends came to 17 bases. DNA for the CDR3: TGCGCCAGCAGCTTGGAGGACTCACAAACGGGGGGCTACACCTTC. Translating gives CASSLEDSQTGGYTF.

The V call is TRBV3-1 (or the pseudogene TRBV3-2), the J call TRBJ1-2; 10 positions agree with TRBD1. Germline loops: CDR1 LGHDT, CDR2 YNNKEL (reference sequence). The CDR3 has 15 amino acids. Unmatched junction bases numbered 10, after V lost 6 bases and J lost 6 bases. The DNA for the CDR3 is TGTGCCAGCAGTTACGGATCCGGGACAGGGGATGGCTACACCTTC. Its translation: CASSYGSGTGDGYTF.

This clone was counted a few times. DNA for the CDR3: TGCAGTGCTAGTAGCCGGGTGGGGGCCCAGTACTTC. Translating it yields CSASSRVGAQYF. The chain has TRBV20-1 and TRBJ2-5, with D possibly called TRBD1 or TRBD2 (5 bases each). The germline gives CDR1 DFQATT, CDR2 SNEGSKA (reference sequence). The CDR3 extends over 12 amino acids. The V gene lost 3 bases and the J gene lost 9 bases, with 14 bases spanning the gap.

This clone was counted a single time. The CDR3 here is CASSIRKRNTEAFF. In DNA form, the CDR3 reads TGTGCCAGTAGTATACGAAAAAGGAACACTGAAGCTTTCTTT. The rearrangement joins TRBV19 to TRBJ1-1; D gene ambiguous. There are 14 residues in the CDR3. Trimming took 2 bases from V and 1 from J, leaving 8 bases between them. Per germline, CDR1 LNHDA and CDR2 SQIVND (reference sequence).

This clone has a handful of counts. The V gene is TRBV7-7, the J gene TRBJ2-1; 10 nucleotides align to TRBD2. Trimming removed 5 bases from V and 5 bases from J; junction bases left unmatched: 6. The germline gives CDR1 SSHAT, CDR2 FNYEAQ (reference sequence). The CDR3 totals 15 residues. For the CDR3, the DNA is TGTGCCAGCAGCCAGGCCACTAGCGGGAACAATGAGCAGTTCTTC. Translation: CASSQATSGNNEQFF.